The present T cell receptor beta chain was sequenced within a study of blood T cells in healthy people across ages. Turning to this clonotype: Its antigen is as yet unknown.

This CDR3 has 17 residues. Germline V gives CDR1 SGHKS, CDR2 YYEKEE (reference sequence). Trimming cost V 1 base and J 2 bases, with 13 bases left between them. Study results and limitations: Long-lived donors exceeded aged donors in naive CD4+ cells and diversity.

Primed by a sample-barcoded 5' primer and a J-beta primer mix, a second PCR proceeded for about 6 to 11 cycles. TCRdb re-analysed the 5' RACE reads in MiXCR, keeping a single row per CDR3 protein. The sample lists hundreds of thousands of distinct CDR3 sequences; roughly half were seen once. This sequence originates from a woman of 80 years or more in good health. The sample was blood. The chain has TRBV5-5 and TRBJ1-6; D remains ambiguous. The CDR3 DNA is TGTGCCAGCAGCTTGAATCCGGGAACGGCCTATAATTCACCCCTCCACTTT. This codes for CASSLNPGTAYNSPLHF.